The clone carrying this T cell receptor (beta chain) was seen at least ten times. As yet, its antigen is unknown. Germline V gene lookup returns CDR1 MNHEY and CDR2 SVGAGI. The CDR3 has 12 residues. Trimming took off 6 bases at V and 8 bases at J, with 14 bases between the two ends. These data come from a study of post-analysis software for immune sequencing data. Study context: In terms of disease course, relapsing-remitting, secondary progressive and progressive-relapsing multiple sclerosis were included. Broader study findings: A handful of TRBV segments were significantly more frequent in patients than in controls. TRBV5-6, TRBV5-1 and TRBV20-1 were among these segments. Normalized Chao1 diversity was significantly lower in multiple sclerosis patients than in controls.

Included in the TCR beta cDNA libraries were unique molecular identifiers. Each sample of roughly 1 to 11 million input T cells yielded roughly 500,000 cDNA molecules, so each molecule approximated one T cell. TCRdb re-called the PCR reads through MiXCR, storing one row per CDR3 protein. This sample yields hundreds of thousands of distinct CDR3 sequences, of which roughly 27% are seen a single time; around 0.6% belongs to the top ten. The J gene is TRBJ2-7, the V gene TRBV6-5; maybe TRBD1 (5 bases). This TCR came from a girl between 10 and 17 years old with multiple sclerosis. The sample comprised blood. The CDR3 region is CASRKTALKQYF. CDR3 nucleotides: TGTGCCAGCAGGAAGACAGCGTTAAAGCAGTACTTC.